Listed here are 32 T cell receptor beta chains from one sample, sequenced in a study of shared clonotypes between healthy human individuals. Method: immunoSEQ multiplex PCR; TCRdb's copy keeps in-frame clones and lacks some. The table lists about 2.2 million clones, approximately 94% of them singletons. CD45RO negativity and positive selection for CCR7 defined naive CD8 cells, a population that excluded terminally differentiated effector memory CD45RA+ cells. The sequenced sample consisted of naive CD8+ T cells from PBMCs. The source is a man aged 18 to 29 in good health. Some clones in this sample may be carry-over from other donors' samples.

The V call is TRBV30, the J call TRBJ2-5; 9 bases are shared with TRBD1. The CDR3 length is 15 residues. The germline CDR1 and CDR2 sequences are GTSNPN and SVGIG (reference sequence). The trim removed 5 bases at V and 1 base at J, leaving 8 bases unmatched. In DNA form, the CDR3 reads TGTGCCTGGGGCCCGGGACAGGGCCTCCAAGAGACCCAGTACTTC. As protein: CAWGPGQGLQETQYF.

Here the CDR3 reads CASSPWENSQETQYF. DNA of the CDR3: TGCGCCAGCAGCCCATGGGAAAACAGCCAAGAGACCCAGTACTTC. The chain couples TRBV4-1 to TRBJ2-5; no clear D gene. The CDR3 has 15 amino acids. Germline CDR1 reads MGHRA; CDR2 reads YSYEKL. Between the trimmed V and J ends, which lost 4 bases and 1 base, there was a span of 13 bases.

The chain joins TRBV18 to TRBJ2-4; 13 bases are a match to TRBD2. V shed 4 bases and J 1 base; nucleotides not matched to a gene: 13. This CDR3 has 20 residues. The V gene's germline CDR1 is KGHSH and CDR2 LQKENI. The DNA for the CDR3 is TGTGCCAGCTCACTTACCAGGACTAGCGGGAGAGAGGCGGCCAAAAACATTCAGTACTTC. It codes for CASSLTRTSGREAAKNIQYF.

The chain has TRBV4-2 and TRBJ1-1, with D maybe TRBD1 (6 bases). The CDR3 totals 15 residues. Germline CDR1 is LGHNA and CDR2 is YNFKEQ. Between the trimmed V and J ends, which lost 6 bases and 2 bases, there was a span of 16 bases. The CDR3 nucleotides are TGTGCCAGCAGACCTGGGCTGGGACAAAACACTGAAGCTTTCTTT. It translates to CASRPGLGQNTEAFF.

This clone was detected only once. The chain recombines TRBV19 with TRBJ2-7, with D tentatively TRBD2 (6 bases). The CDR3 has 14 amino acids. The germline V gene encodes CDR1 LNHDA and CDR2 SQIVND (reference sequence). Trimming shortened V by 7 bases and J by 7 bases, and 20 bases separated the two germline ends. In nucleotides, the CDR3 is TGTGCCAGTACGGCGGGGACCACATCCGATGAGCAGTACTTC. Translation gives CASTAGTTSDEQYF.

The V call is TRBV5-4, the J call TRBJ1-1; the match to TRBD1 covers 10 bases. The CDR3 is 15 amino acids. Germline V gene lookup returns CDR1 SGHNT and CDR2 YYREEE (reference sequence). V was pared by 4 bases and J by 4 bases, with 7 bases of the junction left unmatched. Here the CDR3 reads CASSPRQGALTEAFF. CDR3 nucleotide sequence: TGTGCCAGCAGCCCTAGACAGGGGGCGCTCACTGAAGCTTTCTTT.

V and J are TRBV30 and TRBJ1-1, with D hard to call. The V end was cut by 7 bases, the J end by 4 bases, with 10 bases between. From germline, CDR1 is GTSNPN and CDR2 SVGIG (reference sequence). This CDR3 has 11 amino acids. The chain's CDR3 is CASRTGTEAFF. Written as DNA, the CDR3 is TGTGCCTCCCGGACCGGCACTGAAGCTTTCTTT.

J is TRBJ2-2 and V is TRBV6-1; 10 nucleotides line up with TRBD1. This CDR3 spans 14 amino acids. V was pared by 8 bases and J by 6 bases, with 6 bases of the junction left unmatched. CDR1 is MNHNS, CDR2 SASEGT, per germline. The CDR3 DNA is TGTGCCAGCTTCGACAGGGGGCTTCCCGGGGAGCTGTTTTTT. Translating it yields CASFDRGLPGELFF.

The gene calls are TRBV10-3 and TRBJ2-1; 8 positions agree with TRBD2. Germline V CDR1 and CDR2: ENHRY, SYGVKD. The length of the CDR3 is 14 residues. V dropped 10 bases and J dropped 2; count of bases not matched to a gene: 7. CDR3 coding DNA: TGTGCCACTATTGACGGGGGGGCCTACAATGAGCAGTTCTTC. It encodes CATIDGGAYNEQFF.

As to this clone: Distinct nucleotide sequences in the sample also encode this CDR3. CDR3: CASSLWGGEAFF. DNA for the CDR3: TGTGCCAGCAGTCTATGGGGCGGTGAAGCTTTCTTT. J is TRBJ1-1 and V is TRBV27, with D possibly matching TRBD1 (5 bases). The CDR3 totals 12 residues. V lost 5 bases, J lost 7 bases, and 11 bases lay in between. The germline CDR1 and CDR2 sequences are MNHEY and SMNVEV (reference sequence).

The V call is TRBV7-9, the J call TRBJ1-4; D perhaps matches TRBD1 (5 bases). The CDR3 length is 16 residues. Germline CDR1 SEHNR, CDR2 FQNEAQ (reference sequence). Between the trimmed V and J ends, which lost 5 bases and 3 bases, there was a span of 16 bases. The CDR3 DNA reads as TGTGCCAGCAGCAGCAACCGGGACGGATCTAATGAAAAACTGTTTTTT. Translation: CASSSNRDGSNEKLFF.

This chain connects TRBV7-9 to TRBJ1-2, with TRBD1 matching over 8 bases. The ends lost 1 base at V and 4 bases at J; junction bases unmatched: 11. The CDR3 covers 17 residues. The V gene's germline CDR1 is SEHNR and CDR2 FQNEAQ (reference sequence). The CDR3 region has the DNA TGTGCCAGCAGCTTAGTGGCAGGGGGCCTCTTAACCTATGGCTACACCTTC. Translated: CASSLVAGGLLTYGYTF.

The gene calls are TRBV6-4 and TRBJ2-7; 7 bases line up with TRBD2. The germline gives CDR1 MRHNA, CDR2 SNTAGT. With 0 bases clipped from V and 2 bases from J, the junction kept 7 bases outside the gene matches. CDR3 length: 16 amino acids. The CDR3 DNA reads as TGTGCCAGCAGTGACTCGGACCCGGGAGGCGCCTACGAGCAGTACTTC. It translates to CASSDSDPGGAYEQYF.

J is TRBJ2-2 and V is TRBV6-5; no clear D gene. From germline, CDR1 is MNHEY and CDR2 SVGAGI. The V end was cut by 6 bases, the J end by 6 bases, with 8 bases between. This CDR3 has 12 amino acids. Here the CDR3 DNA reads TGTGCCAGCAGCCCTGGGGCCGGGGAGCTGTTTTTT. Its protein product is CASSPGAGELFF.

The rearrangement links TRBV7-9 to TRBJ2-1; 10 nucleotides align to TRBD2. This CDR3 is 17 amino acids long. V gave up 4 bases and J gave up 3 bases; unmatched junction bases: 9. Germline V gene sequence: CDR1 SEHNR, CDR2 FQNEAQ (reference sequence). CDR3 in amino acids: CASSSLGRTSGYNEQFF. The CDR3 nucleotides read TGTGCCAGCAGCTCCCTTGGAAGGACTAGCGGCTACAATGAGCAGTTCTTC.

This clone occurred once. The V call is TRBV6-5, the J call TRBJ1-1; D call uncertain. Trimming removed 6 bases from V and 4 bases from J, with 21 bases in between. Germline-derived CDR1 and CDR2 are MNHEY and SVGAGI. There are 16 residues in the CDR3. CDR3 coding DNA: TGTGCCAGCAGCTACGACCAATGGGCGGCGGGCACTGAAGCTTTCTTT. Translated: CASSYDQWAAGTEAFF.

This chain links TRBV7-2 with TRBJ2-2; 13 bases fit TRBD2. J gave up 3 bases and V 5 bases, and 9 bases lay outside the gene matches. CDR3 length: 18 amino acids. Per the germline V gene, CDR1 is SGHTA and CDR2 is FQGNSA. This CDR3 is CASSVTSGRAFYTGELFF. Here the CDR3 DNA reads TGTGCCAGCAGCGTTACTAGCGGGAGGGCCTTTTACACCGGGGAGCTGTTTTTT.

The chain links TRBV4-3 to TRBJ1-2; TRBD1 matches at 11 bases. The CDR3 spans 14 residues. The germline V gene has CDR1 LGHNA and CDR2 YSLEER. With V trimmed by 5 bases and J by 7 bases, 6 bases remained unmatched. CDR3 protein: CASSSRTGGFGYTF. CDR3 in DNA: TGCGCCAGCAGCTCCCGGACAGGGGGCTTTGGCTACACCTTC.

J is TRBJ2-3 and V is TRBV9; D not resolved. The V end lost 3 bases, the J end lost 1 base, and 15 bases lay between the germline ends. This CDR3 region has 16 residues. Germline lookup yields CDR1 SGDLS and CDR2 YYNGEE. CDR3 sequence (DNA): TGTGCCAGCAGCGACCCTCCCCTAGGACGCACAGATACGCAGTATTTT. Encoded protein: CASSDPPLGRTDTQYF.

This clone was detected once. The chain carries TRBV28 and TRBJ1-2, with D uncertain. This CDR3 contains 16 residues. V was pared by 5 bases and J by 0 bases, with 16 bases between. Germline CDR1 is MDHEN and CDR2 is SYDVKM. This chain's CDR3 is CASSPRMPPANYGYTF. DNA of the CDR3: TGTGCCAGCAGTCCCCGCATGCCCCCAGCTAACTATGGCTACACCTTC.

V usage is TRBV7-9 and J usage is TRBJ1-2, with 7 bases matching TRBD1. Germline-derived CDR1 and CDR2 are SEHNR and FQNEAQ (reference sequence). The CDR3 contains 14 residues. J gave up 6 bases and V 6 bases, and 10 bases lay outside the gene matches. CDR3 loop: CASSQRQGNHGYTF. The CDR3 DNA sequence: TGTGCCAGCAGTCAGAGACAGGGAAATCATGGCTACACCTTC.

J is TRBJ2-7 and V is TRBV7-9; D might be TRBD2 (7 bases). The CDR3 contains 12 residues. With 5 bases removed from V and 6 bases from J, the gap between germline ends came to 11 bases. Germline loops: CDR1 SEHNR, CDR2 FQNEAQ (reference sequence). The CDR3 DNA is TGTGCCAGCAGCCAGGGAGGGGGCGAGCAGTACTTC. Protein product: CASSQGGGEQYF.

This chain uses TRBV28 with TRBJ2-2; 7 nucleotides agree with TRBD1. The V segment lost 7 bases and the J segment 5 bases; nucleotides outside the gene matches: 10. Germline V gene lookup returns CDR1 MDHEN and CDR2 SYDVKM. This CDR3 spans 15 amino acids. This CDR3 reads CASKINRGRTGELFF. As DNA, the CDR3 is TGTGCCAGCAAGATTAACAGGGGACGAACCGGGGAGCTGTTTTTT.

The chain recombines TRBV5-8 with TRBJ2-7, with D uncertain. CDR1 is SGHTS, CDR2 YDEGEE, per germline. The CDR3 loop spans 15 amino acids. Between the trimmed V and J ends, which lost 1 base and 3 bases, there was a span of 14 bases. CDR3 DNA sequence: TGTGCCAGCAGCTTGAGTGTCAGTAGTTTCTACGAGCAGTACTTC. Translation: CASSLSVSSFYEQYF. Combining the CDR3 with reference TRBV5-8 and TRBJ2-7 gives the whole variable domain EAGVTQSPTHLIKTRGQQATLRCSPISGHTSVYWYQQALGLGLQFLLWYDEGEERNRGNFPPRFSGRQFPNYSSELNVNALELEDSALYLCASSLSVSSFYEQYFGPGTRLTVT.

The chain joins TRBV28 to TRBJ2-5, with 8 bases fitting TRBD1. The V segment lost 9 bases and the J segment 2 bases; nucleotides outside the gene matches: 8. Germline CDR1 is MDHEN and CDR2 is SYDVKM. The CDR3 covers 14 residues. CDR3: CASARTGNQETQYF. CDR3 DNA: TGTGCCAGTGCTCGGACAGGGAATCAAGAGACCCAGTACTTC. Using reference TRBV28 and TRBJ2-5 for the parts outside the CDR3, the full variable domain is DVKVTQSSRYLVKRTGEKVFLECVQDMDHENMFWYRQDPGLGLRLIYFSYDVKMKEKGDIPEGYSVSREKKERFSLILESASTNQTSMYLCASARTGNQETQYFGPGTRLLVL.

The CDR3 sequence is CASSFGQGGGYTF. Here the CDR3 DNA reads TGTGCCAGCAGTTTCGGGCAGGGAGGTGGCTACACCTTC. The chain uses TRBV27 and TRBJ1-2; maybe TRBD1 (5 bases). The CDR3 is 13 amino acids. Trimming removed 3 bases at V and 7 bases at J, with 12 bases between. The germline CDR1 and CDR2 sequences are MNHEY and SMNVEV (reference sequence).

This clone was seen only a few times. Different DNA sequences within this sample yield the same CDR3. CDR3 sequence (DNA): TGTGCCAGCAGTTACTCGTCAGGGGTGGGCACTGAAGCTTTCTTT. Its protein product is CASSYSSGVGTEAFF. This chain connects TRBV6-5 to TRBJ1-1, with D possibly being TRBD1 (6 bases). V lost 0 bases and J 4 bases, leaving 12 bases between the germline ends. This CDR3 region has 15 residues. Per germline, CDR1 MNHEY and CDR2 SVGAGI.

V and J are TRBV7-2 and TRBJ1-2; TRBD1 matches 9 bases. Germline lookup yields CDR1 SGHTA and CDR2 FQGNSA. The CDR3 is 19 amino acids. Trimming at V came to 2 bases and at J to 4 bases, leaving 17 bases not matched to a gene. CDR3 bases: TGTGCCAGCAGCTTAAGGGTAGCAAACAGGGGGCGCGTAAGCTATGGCTACACCTTC. Translation gives CASSLRVANRGRVSYGYTF.

V gene TRBV7-8 combines with J gene TRBJ2-7, with D perhaps matching TRBD2 (5 bases). Per germline, CDR1 SGHVS and CDR2 FQNEAQ. V was cut by 1 base and J by 2 bases, with 9 bases left in between. CDR3 length equals 14 residues. This CDR3 reads CASSLGGFPYEQYF. Here the CDR3 DNA reads TGTGCCAGCAGCTTAGGAGGGTTTCCCTACGAGCAGTACTTC.

V is TRBV10-3 and J is TRBJ1-2; D ambiguous. V lost 8 bases to trimming and J lost 6 bases, with 19 bases between them. CDR1 ENHRY and CDR2 SYGVKD come from the germline V gene. This CDR3 contains 14 residues. CDR3 sequence (DNA): TGTGCCATCTGTTCGGCCGACTTCGGCGATGGCTACACCTTC. Translating gives CAICSADFGDGYTF.

This clone turned up a few times. This same CDR3 is encoded by further DNA sequences in the sample. The V gene is TRBV4-1, the J gene TRBJ2-7, with 14 nucleotides matching TRBD2. The length of the CDR3 is 15 residues. Trimming took 4 bases from V and 3 from J; bases not matched to a gene: 2. CDR1 MGHRA and CDR2 YSYEKL come from the germline V gene. The DNA for the CDR3 is TGCGCCAGCAGCCTAGGACTAGCGGGAGGCTACGAGCAGTACTTC. Its protein product is CASSLGLAGGYEQYF.

This clone was counted a single time. The chain uses TRBV7-3 and TRBJ2-1; D not resolved. With 5 bases removed from V and 9 bases from J, the gap between germline ends came to 17 bases. In germline, CDR1 is SGHTA, CDR2 FQGTGA. The CDR3 loop spans 14 amino acids. The DNA of the CDR3 is TGTGCCAGCAGCCAAACTCCCACCTCTTCTGAGCAGTTCTTC. This sequence encodes CASSQTPTSSEQFF.